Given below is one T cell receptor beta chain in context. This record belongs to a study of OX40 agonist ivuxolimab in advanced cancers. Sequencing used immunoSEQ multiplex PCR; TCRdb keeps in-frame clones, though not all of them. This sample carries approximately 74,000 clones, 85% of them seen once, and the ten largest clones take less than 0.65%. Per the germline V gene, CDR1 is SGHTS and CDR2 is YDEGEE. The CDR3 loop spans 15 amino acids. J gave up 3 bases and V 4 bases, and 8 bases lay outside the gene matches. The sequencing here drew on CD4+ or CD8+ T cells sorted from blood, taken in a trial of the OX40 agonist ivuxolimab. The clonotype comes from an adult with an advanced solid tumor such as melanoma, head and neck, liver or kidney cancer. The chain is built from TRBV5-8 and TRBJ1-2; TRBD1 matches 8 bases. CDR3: CASSAGQASDYGYTF. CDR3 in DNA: TGTGCCAGCAGCGCGGGACAGGCTTCTGACTATGGCTACACCTTC.